Detailed here is one T cell receptor (beta chain). The sample originates from a study of low-dose radiotherapy and immunotherapy resistance in tumors. Study at large: Individuals in Cohort 2 had 1 Gy per fraction every two weeks, adding up to 13 Gy over 26 weeks. Given every two weeks, intravenous cyclophosphamide 200 mg/m2 preceded radiation and immunotherapy by one day. Aspirin was taken orally by patients at 300 mg daily for four cycles from cycle 1 day 1.

Germline V gene lookup returns CDR1 SNHLY and CDR2 FYNNEI. V lost 6 bases to trimming and J lost 0 bases, with 5 bases between them. This CDR3 region has 13 residues. TRAV- and TRBV-specific primers were used for first-strand cDNA, which covered alpha and beta chains. Over approximately 20 PCR cycles, TCRs were amplified from a constant-region primer and V-primer adapter. The authors amplified isolated mRNA by in vitro transcription. TCRdb independently ran MiXCR on the reads; one entry per CDR3 protein. The sample contains about 10,000 distinct CDR3 sequences, 35% to 50% of which appear only once. The TCR was taken from a human donor with advanced metastatic prostate, ovarian, gallbladder or colorectal cancer (not recorded which). This table probably holds off-target reads from a library built for another chain. This chain connects TRBV2 to TRBJ2-2; D is unclear. The CDR3 is CASRGTNTGELFF. DNA of the CDR3: TGTGCCAGCAGGGGCACGAACACCGGGGAGCTGTTTTTT.